A selection of T cell receptor beta chains follows, all from one sample in a study of blood T cell repertoires in COVID-19. Produced via immunoSEQ multiplex PCR; TCRdb's table is partial and in-frame only. The sample records approximately 72,000 clones, approximately 86% being singletons. Material: peripheral blood. These receptors came from a woman aged 60-70 years with acute or convalescent COVID-19. CDR3s include the opening cysteine and the closing phenylalanine or tryptophan. Fields, in order: clone size, J gene, V gene, CDR3 protein. Some rows mark clone size as missing; the rest say once, few, many or name a class of expanded clone.

NA	TRBJ2-2	TRBV6-2/TRBV6-3	CASSYMGSGGTGELFF
few	TRBJ2-3	TRBV3-1/TRBV3-2	CASSQPDRGNTDTQYF
NA	TRBJ1-6	TRBV2	CASSLDGGGNSPLHF
NA	TRBJ1-5	TRBV19	CASSARGQRDQPQHF
NA	TRBJ1-1	TRBV4-2	CASSQAGTGEAFF
NA	TRBJ2-1	TRBV9	CASSAGGYSYNEQFF
NA	TRBJ2-5	TRBV7-9	CASSEGLAGGPVTETQYF
NA	TRBJ1-1	TRBV14	CASSWAPGNTEAFF
NA	TRBJ2-1	TRBV19	CASSIQRDPTNEQFF
NA	TRBJ2-2	TRBV19	CASRDQGISGELFF
NA	TRBJ2-7	TRBV10-3	CAISESARLAGDYEQYF
few	TRBJ1-3	TRBV3-1/TRBV3-2	CASSLPPGTGTGNTIYF
NA	TRBJ1-3	TRBV19	CASTPDQAAGNTIYF
once	TRBJ1-2	TRBV12-3/TRBV12-4	CASSFGVGYTF
NA	TRBJ2-2	TRBV7-2	CASSFFQGGGTGELFF
NA	TRBJ2-7	TRBV5-1	CASSLRLAGGPSYEQYF
NA	TRBJ1-5	TRBV24-1	CATSDFPGQPQHF
NA	TRBJ1-4	TRBV2	CASHSTNEKLFF
NA	TRBJ1-1	TRBV27	CASSIRDTGGGGEAFF
once	TRBJ1-2	TRBV2	CAGNRQTDGYTF
NA	TRBJ1-6	TRBV29-1	CSVALQGESPLHF
NA	TRBJ1-5	TRBV27	CASSLRPSNQPQHF
once	TRBJ2-1	TRBV14	CASSQGSLAGSHNEQFF
NA	TRBJ2-3	TRBV23-1	CASSHQDSTDTQYF
NA	TRBJ2-5	TRBV28	CASSFVKETQYF
NA	TRBJ2-7	TRBV5-1	CASSLALAGGYEQYF
NA	TRBJ2-5	TRBV30	CAWSLAVQETQYF
NA	TRBJ2-4	TRBV9	CASSPRGGQNIQYF
NA	TRBJ2-3	TRBV6-1	CASSEARTSGGAGTDTQYF
NA	TRBJ2-7	TRBV7-9	CASSPAVVSKQYF
NA	TRBJ2-3	TRBV7-3	CASSLNQDTQYF
NA	TRBJ1-1	TRBV11-2	CASSVQGRGAFF
once	TRBJ1-1	TRBV29-1	CSVEGRGPEAFF
NA	TRBJ2-3	TRBV7-8	CASSLYGGSTDTQYF
NA	TRBJ2-7	TRBV5-1	CASSLAGSYEQYF
NA	TRBJ1-6	TRBV6-1	CASSERWGDSPLHF
NA	TRBJ2-7	TRBV4-2	CASSRELAGGYEQYF
NA	TRBJ2-1	TRBV5-4	CASSLGGLAGGNEQFF
NA	TRBJ1-6	TRBV7-2	CAITKGPGQGYNSPLHF
NA	TRBJ2-4	TRBV6-6	CASSYYPGGADIQYF
once	TRBJ1-2	TRBV14	CASSLRDKESYGYTF
NA	TRBJ2-3	TRBV14	CASRSAPYTDTQYF
NA	TRBJ1-6	TRBV6-2/TRBV6-3	CASSYSRVIIQNSPLHF
NA	TRBJ2-1	TRBV6-1	CASSDEGRFYNEQFF
once	TRBJ2-1	TRBV3-1/TRBV3-2	CASRAGTRPNNEQFF
few	TRBJ2-3	TRBV28	CASSFSGGGDTQYF
few	TRBJ1-3	TRBV6-5	CASSRQGAAGNTIYF
NA	TRBJ2-5	TRBV7-3	CASSATSSVETQYF
NA	TRBJ1-5	TRBV6-5	CASTRGENQPQHF
NA	TRBJ2-7	TRBV6-7	CASSYSKPRDRSNYEQYF
NA	TRBJ2-7	TRBV7-2	CASSAGTGGTKQYF